This T cell receptor (beta chain) was recovered during a study of cytomegalovirus exposure and HLA in healthy donors. Notes on this clone: Its antigen is still unknown.

Study-level findings and limits: In a later analysis, TCR association rates varied by HLA locus: DRB1 most, HLA-C fewest.

The CDR3 is made up of 14 amino acids. V was clipped by 1 base and J by 7 bases, with 11 bases between them. Germline-derived CDR1 and CDR2 are MGHRA and YSYEKL. It was with 60 Vbeta and 13 Jbeta primers that the PCR ran. Sequenced by immunoSEQ multiplex PCR; TCRdb stores in-frame clones only, minus some. The table includes roughly 150,000 clones, roughly 85% detected once. The clonotype was recovered from a woman aged 18-29 years in good health and CMV-seronegative. This rearrangement joins TRBV4-1 to TRBJ1-5, with D perhaps TRBD1 (5 bases). The sequencing input was PBMCs. This CDR3 reads CASSQAGYRQPQHF. The CDR3, as DNA: TGCGCCAGCAGCCAAGCAGGGTATCGGCAGCCCCAGCATTTT.